The 16 T cell receptor beta chains below come from one sample, sequenced in a study of cytomegalovirus exposure and HLA in healthy donors. Use of 60 Vbeta and 13 Jbeta primers characterized the PCR. Sequencing was performed with immunoSEQ multiplex PCR; in TCRdb, only in-frame clones are kept and a portion is missing. The table lists tens of thousands of clones, 72% of them singletons. Sequencing was performed on PBMCs. The receptors shown here come from a man between 60 and 70 years old in good health and CMV-seropositive.

This chain joins TRBV7-6 and TRBJ1-4; D perhaps matches TRBD1 (6 bases). Trimming cost V 2 bases and J 4 bases, with 8 bases left between them. Germline V gives CDR1 SGHVS, CDR2 FNYEAQ. CDR3 length: 14 residues. Here the CDR3 DNA reads TGTGCCAGCAGCTTACCAGGGGTTAATGAAAAACTGTTTTTT. Encoded protein: CASSLPGVNEKLFF.

The V gene is TRBV6-8, the J gene TRBJ2-3; TRBD1 is a possible D gene (6 bases). The ends were cut back, 5 bases at V and 8 bases at J, with 35 bases in the middle. Germline V gene sequence: CDR1 MNHGY, CDR2 SAAAGT. The CDR3 is 20 amino acids. The CDR3 DNA reads TGTGCCAGCAGTCCACACCTCAGGGGAAGGGGCCCTTCGCACGTCGGTACGCAGTATTTT. The encoded protein is CASSPHLRGRGPSHVGTQYF.

This sequence joins TRBV7-9 and TRBJ1-4, with 7 nucleotides matching TRBD1. The CDR3 has 14 amino acids. Trimming at V came to 5 bases and at J to 4 bases, leaving 4 bases not matched to a gene. CDR1 is SEHNR, CDR2 FQNEAQ, per germline (reference sequence). This chain's CDR3 is CASSLRDSNEKLFF. CDR3 nucleotide sequence: TGTGCCAGCAGCCTCCGGGACAGTAATGAAAAACTGTTTTTT.

The chain joins TRBV30 to TRBJ1-1; D is ambiguous. The length of the CDR3 is 11 residues. Germline values: CDR1 GTSNPN, CDR2 SVGIG (reference sequence). The CDR3 reads CAGGSHTEAFF. For the CDR3, the DNA is TGTGCTGGTGGCTCGCACACTGAAGCTTTCTTT.

The chain carries TRBV6-1 and TRBJ2-2, with D possibly being TRBD2 (6 bases). V lost 4 bases and J lost 6, with 18 bases in between. CDR3 length: 16 amino acids. CDR1 is MNHNS and CDR2 is SASEGT in the germline V gene. CDR3 residues: CASSAPSGGVPGELFF. The CDR3 region has the DNA TGTGCCAGCAGTGCTCCCTCCGGAGGGGTACCCGGGGAGCTGTTTTTT.

This sequence joins TRBV5-4 and TRBJ2-6; tentatively, D is TRBD1 (6 bases). This CDR3 has 17 amino acids. The germline V and J ends were trimmed by 2 bases and 0 bases, with 12 bases remaining between them. Germline-derived CDR1 and CDR2 are SGHNT and YYREEE (reference sequence). The CDR3 bases are TGTGCCAGCAGCTTAAGGACAGCCACCTCTGGGGCCAACGTCCTGACTTTC. Its protein is CASSLRTATSGANVLTF.

J is TRBJ1-4 and V is TRBV5-1, with 7 bases matching TRBD1. The CDR3 length is 16 residues. Germline CDR1 reads SGHRS; CDR2 reads YFSETQ. Germline trimming cut 3 bases from V and 2 bases from J; bases unmatched to any gene: 7. The CDR3 spells CASSSMDRTTNEKLFF. In nucleotides, the CDR3 is TGCGCCAGCAGCTCAATGGACAGGACGACTAATGAAAAACTGTTTTTT.

This clone was found a few times. This chain links TRBV5-8 with TRBJ1-2, with 8 positions matching TRBD1. V lost 0 bases, J lost 7 bases, and 11 bases stayed unmatched. CDR1 is SGHTS, CDR2 YDEGEE, per germline. The CDR3 spans 16 residues. Written as DNA, the CDR3 is TGTGCCAGCAGCTTGGGTGGACAGGGAATTGTAGGTGGCTACACCTTC. As protein: CASSLGGQGIVGGYTF.

The gene calls are TRBV27 and TRBJ2-3; a weak D match, TRBD1 (5 bases). The CDR3 is 19 amino acids. Germline-derived CDR1 and CDR2 are MNHEY and SMNVEV (reference sequence). With 0 bases removed from V and 2 bases from J, the gap between germline ends came to 21 bases. The CDR3 DNA reads TGTGCCAGCAGTTTATCGGACCAATTGACCAGGGCAGCCACAGATACGCAGTATTTT. Amino acids: CASSLSDQLTRAATDTQYF.

The chain recombines TRBV2 with TRBJ2-7, with TRBD1 matching 7 bases. The CDR3 has 12 residues. V gave up 5 bases and J gave up 5 bases; unmatched junction bases: 3. From germline, CDR1 is SNHLY and CDR2 FYNNEI. CDR3 sequence reads: CASSRDRNEQYF. DNA of the CDR3: TGTGCCAGCAGTAGGGACAGAAACGAGCAGTACTTC.

The chain recombines TRBV5-1 with TRBJ2-7; 13 bases agree with TRBD2. Germline V gene data show CDR1 as SGHRS and CDR2 as YFSETQ. The ends lost 5 bases at V and 3 bases at J; junction bases unmatched: 2. The CDR3 extends over 14 amino acids. CDR3 coding DNA: TGCGCCAGCAGGCGGACTAGCGGGGGCTACGAGCAGTACTTC. Translation gives CASRRTSGGYEQYF.

The chain employs TRBV28 and TRBJ1-2; 8 positions match TRBD1. Germline assignment: CDR1 MDHEN and CDR2 SYDVKM. The junction had 12 bases not matched to a gene; V was cut back by 5 bases and J by 4 bases. The CDR3 extends over 16 amino acids. CDR3 amino acids: CASSATRGLGSYGYTF. The CDR3 DNA sequence: TGTGCCAGCAGTGCGACCAGGGGGCTTGGTAGCTATGGCTACACCTTC.

V and J are TRBV6-1 and TRBJ2-2, with D possibly matching TRBD1 (5 bases). Germline-derived CDR1 and CDR2 are MNHNS and SASEGT. Trimming removed 7 bases at V and 1 base at J, with 13 bases between. CDR3 length: 15 residues. The CDR3 here is CASTLRGLNTGELFF. DNA for the CDR3: TGTGCCAGCACCCTAAGGGGTTTGAACACCGGGGAGCTGTTTTTT.

The chain employs TRBV29-1 and TRBJ2-2; 7 bases map to TRBD1. This CDR3 spans 14 amino acids. With 6 bases clipped from V and 7 bases from J, the junction kept 11 bases outside the gene matches. Per germline, CDR1 SQVTM and CDR2 ANQGSEA. CDR3: CSVGPQGVVGELFF. Written as DNA, the CDR3 is TGCAGCGTGGGACCCCAGGGGGTAGTCGGGGAGCTGTTTTTT.

Only one count was recorded for this clone. The rearrangement joins TRBV19 to TRBJ1-2, with TRBD1 as a possible D gene (5 bases). This CDR3 contains 13 residues. The germline V and J ends were trimmed by 9 bases and 1 base, with 12 bases remaining between them. CDR1 is LNHDA and CDR2 is SQIVND in the germline V gene (reference sequence). CDR3 region: CASVDIGNYGYTF. DNA of the CDR3: TGTGCCAGCGTGGACATCGGTAACTATGGCTACACCTTC.

The chain combines TRBV7-9 with TRBJ1-2, with D perhaps TRBD1 (5 bases). V lost 1 base to trimming and J lost 8 bases, with 14 bases between them. This CDR3 region has 14 residues. Germline assignment: CDR1 SEHNR and CDR2 FQNEAQ (reference sequence). CDR3 bases: TGTGCCAGCAGCTTAGAAGGGGTATTGGTGGGCTACACCTTC. Protein product: CASSLEGVLVGYTF.